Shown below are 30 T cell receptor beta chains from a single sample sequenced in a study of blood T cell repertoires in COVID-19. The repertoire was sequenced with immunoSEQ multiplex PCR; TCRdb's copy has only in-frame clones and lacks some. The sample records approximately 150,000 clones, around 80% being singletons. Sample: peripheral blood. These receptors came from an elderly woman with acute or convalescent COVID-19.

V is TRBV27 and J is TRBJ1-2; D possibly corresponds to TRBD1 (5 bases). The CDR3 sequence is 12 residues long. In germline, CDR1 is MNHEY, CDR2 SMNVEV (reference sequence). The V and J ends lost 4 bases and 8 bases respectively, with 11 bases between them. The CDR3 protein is CASSSGLRGYTF. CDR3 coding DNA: TGTGCCAGCAGTTCGGGACTACGGGGCTACACCTTC.

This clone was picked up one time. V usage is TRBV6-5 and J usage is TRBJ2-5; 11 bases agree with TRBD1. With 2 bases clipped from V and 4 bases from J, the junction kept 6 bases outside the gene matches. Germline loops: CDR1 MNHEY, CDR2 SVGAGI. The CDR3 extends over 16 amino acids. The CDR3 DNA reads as TGTGCCAGCAGTTACCGGACAGGGGGCTTCGGAGAGACCCAGTACTTC. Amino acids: CASSYRTGGFGETQYF.

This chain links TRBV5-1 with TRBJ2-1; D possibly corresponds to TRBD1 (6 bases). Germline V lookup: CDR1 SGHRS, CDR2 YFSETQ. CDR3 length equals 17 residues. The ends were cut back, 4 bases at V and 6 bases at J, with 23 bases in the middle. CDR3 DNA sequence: TGCGCCAGCAGCACCAGGGGCGCCAAGGGGCGGTTCAATGAGCAGTTCTTC. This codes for CASSTRGAKGRFNEQFF.

The chain's CDR3 is CASSPPRGREILYEQYF. The CDR3 nucleotides read TGTGCCAGCAGTCCCCCCCGGGGGCGGGAGATATTGTACGAGCAGTACTTC. The chain carries TRBV28 and TRBJ2-7; possibly TRBD2 for D (7 bases). Germline lookup yields CDR1 MDHEN and CDR2 SYDVKM. Trimming removed 5 bases from V and 4 bases from J, with 24 bases in between. The CDR3 length is 17 residues.

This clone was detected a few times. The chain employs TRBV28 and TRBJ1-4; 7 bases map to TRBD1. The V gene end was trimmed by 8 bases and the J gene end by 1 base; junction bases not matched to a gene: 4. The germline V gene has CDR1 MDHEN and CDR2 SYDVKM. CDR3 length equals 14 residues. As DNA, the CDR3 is TGTGCCAGCGGGGGACAGTTAACTAATGAAAAACTGTTTTTT. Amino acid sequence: CASGGQLTNEKLFF.

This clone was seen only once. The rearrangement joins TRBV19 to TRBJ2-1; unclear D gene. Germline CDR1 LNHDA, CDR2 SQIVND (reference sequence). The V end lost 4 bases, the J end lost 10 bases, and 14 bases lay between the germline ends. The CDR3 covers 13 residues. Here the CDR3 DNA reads TGTGCCAGTAGTACCCGCCAGCGTTTGGAGCAGTTCTTC. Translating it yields CASSTRQRLEQFF.

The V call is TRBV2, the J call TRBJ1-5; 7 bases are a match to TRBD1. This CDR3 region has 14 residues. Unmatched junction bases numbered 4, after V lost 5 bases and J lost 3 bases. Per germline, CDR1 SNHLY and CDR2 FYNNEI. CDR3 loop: CASSPDRYNQPQHF. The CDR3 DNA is TGTGCCAGCAGTCCGGACAGGTACAATCAGCCCCAGCATTTT. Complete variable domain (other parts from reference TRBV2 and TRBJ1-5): EPEVTQTPSHQVTQMGQEVILRCVPISNHLYFYWYRQILGQKVEFLVSFYNNEISEKSEIFDDQFSVERPDGSNFTLKIRSTKLEDSAMYFCASSPDRYNQPQHFGDGTRLSIL.

The CDR3 DNA follows: TGTGCCAGCAGTTTCGGTGGAAACACCATATATTTT. Translation: CASSFGGNTIYF. V is TRBV12-3 or TRBV12-4 and J is TRBJ1-3; D is unclear. This CDR3 comprises 12 residues. V was clipped by 3 bases and J by 3 bases, with 3 bases between them.

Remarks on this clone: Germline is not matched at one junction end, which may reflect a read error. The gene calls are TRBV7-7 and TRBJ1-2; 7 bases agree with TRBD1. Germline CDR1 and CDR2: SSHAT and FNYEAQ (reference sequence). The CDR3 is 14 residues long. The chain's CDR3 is CASSLRGGNYGYTF. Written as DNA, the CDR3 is TGTGCTAGCAGCTTAAGAGGGGGCAACTATGGCTACACCTTC. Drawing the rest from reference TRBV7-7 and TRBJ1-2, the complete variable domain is GAGVSQSPRYKVTKRGQDVTLRCDPISSHATLYWYQQALGQGPEFLTYFNYEAQPDKSGLPSDRFSAERPEGSISTLTIQRTEQRDSAMYRCASSLRGGNYGYTFGSGTRLTVV.

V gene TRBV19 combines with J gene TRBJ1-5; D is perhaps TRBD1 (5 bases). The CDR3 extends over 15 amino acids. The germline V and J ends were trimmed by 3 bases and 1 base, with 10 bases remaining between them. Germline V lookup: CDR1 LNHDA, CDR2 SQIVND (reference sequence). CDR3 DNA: TGTGCCAGTAGTATCTCGGGGGGAAGCAATCAGCCCCAGCATTTT. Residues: CASSISGGSNQPQHF.

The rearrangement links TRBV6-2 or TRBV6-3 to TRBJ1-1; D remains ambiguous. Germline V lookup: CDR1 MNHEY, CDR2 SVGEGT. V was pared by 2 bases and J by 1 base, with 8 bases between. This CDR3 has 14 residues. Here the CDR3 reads CASSYGRENTEAFF. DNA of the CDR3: TGTGCCAGCAGTTACGGTCGGGAGAACACTGAAGCTTTCTTT.

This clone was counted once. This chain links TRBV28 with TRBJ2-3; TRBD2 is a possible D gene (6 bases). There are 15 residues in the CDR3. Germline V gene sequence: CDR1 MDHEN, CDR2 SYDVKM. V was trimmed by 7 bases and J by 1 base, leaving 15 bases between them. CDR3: CASTRGGAGTDTQYF. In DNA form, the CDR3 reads TGTGCCAGCACCCGTGGAGGGGCCGGCACAGATACGCAGTATTTT. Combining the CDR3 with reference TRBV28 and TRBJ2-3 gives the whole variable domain DVKVTQSSRYLVKRTGEKVFLECVQDMDHENMFWYRQDPGLGLRLIYFSYDVKMKEKGDIPEGYSVSREKKERFSLILESASTNQTSMYLCASTRGGAGTDTQYFGPGTRLTVL.

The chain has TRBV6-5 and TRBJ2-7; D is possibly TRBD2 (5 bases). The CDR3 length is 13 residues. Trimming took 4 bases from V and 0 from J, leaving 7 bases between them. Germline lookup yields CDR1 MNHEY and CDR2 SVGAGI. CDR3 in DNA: TGTGCCAGCAGTTTTACTAGCTCCTACGAGCAGTACTTC. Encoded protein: CASSFTSSYEQYF.

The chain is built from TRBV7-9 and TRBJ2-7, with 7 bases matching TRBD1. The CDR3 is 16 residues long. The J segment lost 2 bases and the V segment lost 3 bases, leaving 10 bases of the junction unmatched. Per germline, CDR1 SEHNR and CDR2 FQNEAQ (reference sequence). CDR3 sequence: CASSFLAWDSTYEQYF. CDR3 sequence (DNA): TGTGCCAGCAGCTTTCTCGCCTGGGACAGTACCTACGAGCAGTACTTC.

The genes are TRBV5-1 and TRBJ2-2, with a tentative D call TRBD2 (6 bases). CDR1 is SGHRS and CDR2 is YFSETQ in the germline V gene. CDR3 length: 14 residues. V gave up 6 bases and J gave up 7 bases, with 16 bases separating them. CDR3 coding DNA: TGCGCCAGCACGCGGGACTTAGGGGTCGGGGAGCTGTTTTTT. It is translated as CASTRDLGVGELFF.

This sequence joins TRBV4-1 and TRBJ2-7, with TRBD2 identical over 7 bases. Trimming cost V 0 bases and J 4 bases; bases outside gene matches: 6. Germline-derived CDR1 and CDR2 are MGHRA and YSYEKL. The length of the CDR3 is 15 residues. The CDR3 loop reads CASSQDSGGGYEQYF. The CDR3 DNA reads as TGCGCCAGCAGCCAAGATTCTGGGGGGGGGTACGAGCAGTACTTC.

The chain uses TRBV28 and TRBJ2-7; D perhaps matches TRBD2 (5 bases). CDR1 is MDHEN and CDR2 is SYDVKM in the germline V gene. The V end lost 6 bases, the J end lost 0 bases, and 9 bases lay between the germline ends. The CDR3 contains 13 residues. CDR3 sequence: CASRGAVSYEQYF. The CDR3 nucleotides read TGTGCCAGCAGGGGAGCAGTCTCCTACGAGCAGTACTTC.

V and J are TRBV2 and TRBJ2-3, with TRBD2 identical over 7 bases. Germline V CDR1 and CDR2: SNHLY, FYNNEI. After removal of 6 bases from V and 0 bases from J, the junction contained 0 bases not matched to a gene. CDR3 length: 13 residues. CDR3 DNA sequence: TGTGCCAGCAGGCGGGGGAGCACAGATACGCAGTATTTT. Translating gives CASRRGSTDTQYF.

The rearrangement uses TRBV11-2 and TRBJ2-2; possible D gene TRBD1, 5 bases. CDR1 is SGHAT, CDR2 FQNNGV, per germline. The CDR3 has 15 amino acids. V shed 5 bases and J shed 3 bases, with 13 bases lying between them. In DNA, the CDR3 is TGTGCCAGCAGCCACCAGGCAGGGTACACCGGGGAGCTGTTTTTT. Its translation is CASSHQAGYTGELFF.

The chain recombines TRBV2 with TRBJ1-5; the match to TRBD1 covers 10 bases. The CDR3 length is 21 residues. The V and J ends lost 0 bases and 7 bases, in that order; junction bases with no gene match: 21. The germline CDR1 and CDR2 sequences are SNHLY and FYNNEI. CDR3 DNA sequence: TGTGCCAGCAGTGAAGCGGCCGGGGGGGATTCGGGACAGGGGATCGGACAGCCCCAGCATTTT. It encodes CASSEAAGGDSGQGIGQPQHF.

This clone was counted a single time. The CDR3 bases are TGTGCCAGCAGTGAGGGGGCTTTGAACACTGAAGCTTTCTTT. This gives the protein CASSEGALNTEAFF. The J gene is TRBJ1-1, the V gene TRBV2; D perhaps matches TRBD1 (6 bases). Trimming took off 3 bases at V and 0 bases at J, with 8 bases between the two ends. This CDR3 is built from 14 residues. Germline CDR1 reads SNHLY; CDR2 reads FYNNEI.

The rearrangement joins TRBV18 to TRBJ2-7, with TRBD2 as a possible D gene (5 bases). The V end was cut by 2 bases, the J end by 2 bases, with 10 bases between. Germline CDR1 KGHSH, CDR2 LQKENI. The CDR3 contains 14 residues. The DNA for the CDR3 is TGTGCCAGCTCACCAAGTGTAGCGCCCTACGAGCAGTACTTC. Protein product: CASSPSVAPYEQYF.

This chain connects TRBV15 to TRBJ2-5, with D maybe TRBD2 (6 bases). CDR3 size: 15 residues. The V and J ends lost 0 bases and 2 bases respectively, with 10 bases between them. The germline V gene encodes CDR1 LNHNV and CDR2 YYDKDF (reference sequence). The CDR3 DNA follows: TGTGCCACCAGCAGAGACCCTAGCGCACAAGAGACCCAGTACTTC. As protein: CATSRDPSAQETQYF.

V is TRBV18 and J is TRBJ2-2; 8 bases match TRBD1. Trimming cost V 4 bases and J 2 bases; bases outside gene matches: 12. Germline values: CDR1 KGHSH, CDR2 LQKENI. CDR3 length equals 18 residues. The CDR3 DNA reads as TGTGCCAGCTCACGCCCTAGAGGGACAGGTTTTAACACCGGGGAGCTGTTTTTT. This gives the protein CASSRPRGTGFNTGELFF.

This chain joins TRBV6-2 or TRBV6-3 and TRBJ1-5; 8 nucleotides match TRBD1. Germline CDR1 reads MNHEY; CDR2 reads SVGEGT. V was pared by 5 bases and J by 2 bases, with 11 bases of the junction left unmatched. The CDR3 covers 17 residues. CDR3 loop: CASSQGLQQGGNQPQHF. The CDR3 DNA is TGTGCCAGCAGTCAGGGGCTCCAACAGGGGGGCAATCAGCCCCAGCATTTT.

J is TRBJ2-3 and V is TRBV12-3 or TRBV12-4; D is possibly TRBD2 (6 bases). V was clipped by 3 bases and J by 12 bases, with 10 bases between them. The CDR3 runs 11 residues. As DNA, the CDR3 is TGTGCCAGCAGTTTGGGGGGAGGACAGTATTTT. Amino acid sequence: CASSLGGGQYF.

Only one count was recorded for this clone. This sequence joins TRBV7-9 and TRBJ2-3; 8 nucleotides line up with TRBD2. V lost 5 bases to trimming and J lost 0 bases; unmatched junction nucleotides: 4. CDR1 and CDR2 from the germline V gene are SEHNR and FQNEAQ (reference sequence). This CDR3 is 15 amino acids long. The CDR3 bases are TGTGCCAGCAGCCCAGCGGGAGTGAGCACAGATACGCAGTATTTT. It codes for CASSPAGVSTDTQYF.

CDR3 sequence reads: CASSYEGEAYNSPLHF. Here the CDR3 DNA reads TGTGCCAGCAGTTACGAAGGGGAGGCCTATAATTCACCCCTCCACTTT. J is TRBJ1-6 and V is TRBV6-2 or TRBV6-3; a weak D match, TRBD1 (5 bases). This CDR3 is built from 16 residues. V was trimmed by 2 bases and J by 2 bases, leaving 10 bases between them. Germline loops: CDR1 MNHEY, CDR2 SVGEGT.

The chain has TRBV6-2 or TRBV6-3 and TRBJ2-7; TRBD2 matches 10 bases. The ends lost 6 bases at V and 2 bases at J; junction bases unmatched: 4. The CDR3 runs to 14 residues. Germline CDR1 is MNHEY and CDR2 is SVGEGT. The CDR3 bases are TGTGCCAGCAGCCAAACTAGCGGGGCCTACGAGCAGTACTTC. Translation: CASSQTSGAYEQYF.

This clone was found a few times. The CDR3 DNA reads TGTGCCAGCAGCTTCCGGGGAAACACTGAAGCTTTCTTT. It encodes CASSFRGNTEAFF. This chain links TRBV7-9 with TRBJ1-1; D not resolved. The length of the CDR3 is 13 residues. From germline, CDR1 is SEHNR and CDR2 FQNEAQ (reference sequence). Trimming removed 3 bases at V and 2 bases at J, with 7 bases between.